This T cell receptor (beta chain) emerged from a study of neurological immune-mediated disorders. Study-level points and caveats: Phylogenetic grouping placed 18 of 34 multiple sclerosis patients' repertoires in one related-CDR3 cluster, a possible signature.

TCRdb re-derived calls from the 5' RACE reads in MiXCR, one entry per CDR3 protein. The table has tens of thousands of distinct CDR3 sequences, nearly 3.5% seen once; the top ten hold 3% to 4%. The CDR3 loop spans 14 amino acids. Trimming cost V 1 base and J 2 bases, with 9 bases left between them. Germline V lookup: CDR1 SGHNT, CDR2 YYREEE (reference sequence). In its sample, this clonotype was seen many times. Its specificity is not known. This clonotype was sampled from a man aged 35 to 55 with multiple sclerosis. This chain uses TRBV5-4 with TRBJ1-2, with D possibly TRBD1 on 5 matching bases. The sample taken for sequencing was PBMCs. The CDR3 protein is CASSLTRGNYGYTF. The CDR3 coding sequence is TGTGCCAGCAGCTTGACTCGGGGCAACTATGGCTACACCTTC.